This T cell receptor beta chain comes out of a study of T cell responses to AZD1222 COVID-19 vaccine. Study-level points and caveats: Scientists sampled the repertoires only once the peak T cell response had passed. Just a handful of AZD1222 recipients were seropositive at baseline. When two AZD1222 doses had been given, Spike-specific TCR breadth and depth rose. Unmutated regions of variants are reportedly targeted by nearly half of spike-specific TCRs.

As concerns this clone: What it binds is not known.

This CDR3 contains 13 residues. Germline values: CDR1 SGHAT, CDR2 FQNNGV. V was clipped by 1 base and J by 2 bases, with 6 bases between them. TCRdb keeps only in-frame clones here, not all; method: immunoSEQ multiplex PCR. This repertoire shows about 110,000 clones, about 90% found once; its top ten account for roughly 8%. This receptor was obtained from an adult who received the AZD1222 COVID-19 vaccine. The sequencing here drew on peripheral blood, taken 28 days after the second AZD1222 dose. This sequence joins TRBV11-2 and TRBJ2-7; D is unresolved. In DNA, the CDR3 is TGTGCCAGCAGCTTAGCCGTAACCTACGAGCAGTACTTC. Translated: CASSLAVTYEQYF.